This is a list of T cell receptor beta chains from one sample in a study of early T cells in non-severe SARS-CoV-2 infection. MiXCR, applied by TCRdb to the 5' RACE reads, yields one record per CDR3 protein. The sample yields about 64,000 distinct CDR3 sequences, roughly 18% seen once. The sequencing used whole blood, collected at baseline. The receptors shown here come from an adult who was a healthcare worker with PCR-confirmed SARS-CoV-2 infection or an uninfected control (not recorded which). The CDR3 runs from the conserved cysteine through the conserved F or W. Each record gives: clone size, J gene, V gene, D gene, CDR3 protein. The D gene is left open where the match is weak. The size entry is marked missing in some rows and otherwise reads once, few, many or a size class.

clone_size: -
j_call: TRBJ1-4
v_call: TRBV20-1
d_call: TRBD1
cdr3_aa: CSASQPGTGVEKLFF

clone_size: many
j_call: TRBJ2-7
v_call: TRBV6-2/TRBV6-3
d_call: -
cdr3_aa: CATRGGIHEQYF

clone_size: -
j_call: TRBJ1-1
v_call: TRBV20-1
d_call: TRBD1
cdr3_aa: CSAETGIGTEAFF

clone_size: -
j_call: TRBJ2-7
v_call: TRBV6-2/TRBV6-3
d_call: TRBD1
cdr3_aa: CATRDSLTHEQYF

clone_size: -
j_call: TRBJ2-3
v_call: TRBV6-6
d_call: -
cdr3_aa: CASREQGYTDTQYF

clone_size: -
j_call: TRBJ2-3
v_call: TRBV11-2
d_call: TRBD1
cdr3_aa: CASSLKVGQGTDTQYF

clone_size: few
j_call: TRBJ1-1
v_call: TRBV29-1
d_call: TRBD1
cdr3_aa: CSVSDRGRTEAFF

clone_size: -
j_call: TRBJ2-7
v_call: TRBV5-1
d_call: TRBD2
cdr3_aa: CASSTLAGDPYEQYF

clone_size: few
j_call: TRBJ2-1
v_call: TRBV12-3/TRBV12-4
d_call: TRBD2
cdr3_aa: CASSLGGGDNEQFF

clone_size: -
j_call: TRBJ1-1
v_call: TRBV27
d_call: TRBD1
cdr3_aa: CASRQTGGRAEAFF

clone_size: -
j_call: TRBJ2-2
v_call: TRBV28
d_call: -
cdr3_aa: CASSPPSAGELFF

clone_size: many
j_call: TRBJ2-2
v_call: TRBV3-1
d_call: -
cdr3_aa: CASSQDRGPLNTGELFF

clone_size: few
j_call: TRBJ2-5
v_call: TRBV14
d_call: TRBD1
cdr3_aa: CASSRNRGQETQYF

clone_size: -
j_call: TRBJ2-7
v_call: TRBV7-2
d_call: -
cdr3_aa: CASSLALRGGEQYF

clone_size: -
j_call: TRBJ2-5
v_call: TRBV7-9
d_call: -
cdr3_aa: CASSTRGQETQYF

clone_size: few
j_call: TRBJ2-4
v_call: TRBV10-2
d_call: -
cdr3_aa: CASSESLTRQWNIQYF

clone_size: few
j_call: TRBJ2-4
v_call: TRBV7-2
d_call: -
cdr3_aa: CASSLGGLAPNIQYF

clone_size: -
j_call: TRBJ2-7
v_call: TRBV28
d_call: TRBD1
cdr3_aa: CASSFAGTGGFYEQYF

clone_size: few
j_call: TRBJ2-7
v_call: TRBV7-8
d_call: -
cdr3_aa: CASSRNRPSDAIGYEQYF

clone_size: -
j_call: TRBJ2-6
v_call: TRBV27
d_call: -
cdr3_aa: CASSLAGGPGSLAGANVLTF

clone_size: few
j_call: TRBJ2-1
v_call: TRBV20-1
d_call: TRBD1
cdr3_aa: CSAIRAGGDEQFF

clone_size: -
j_call: TRBJ2-4
v_call: TRBV20-1
d_call: -
cdr3_aa: CSASYGTFQNIQYF

clone_size: -
j_call: TRBJ2-2
v_call: TRBV4-3
d_call: -
cdr3_aa: CASSQDALPSTGELFF

clone_size: many
j_call: TRBJ1-1
v_call: TRBV25-1
d_call: -
cdr3_aa: CASSPDSGTEAFF

clone_size: -
j_call: TRBJ1-2
v_call: TRBV5-1
d_call: TRBD1
cdr3_aa: CASSSRTGDRGYTF

clone_size: -
j_call: TRBJ1-6
v_call: TRBV19
d_call: -
cdr3_aa: CASSAGGRSPLHF

clone_size: -
j_call: TRBJ2-7
v_call: TRBV14
d_call: -
cdr3_aa: CASSPPGRSCEQYF

clone_size: few
j_call: TRBJ1-1
v_call: TRBV30
d_call: -
cdr3_aa: CAWSARVSEAFF

clone_size: few
j_call: TRBJ2-7
v_call: TRBV18
d_call: -
cdr3_aa: CASSPSQALPSQYF

clone_size: few
j_call: TRBJ2-5
v_call: TRBV7-2
d_call: -
cdr3_aa: CASRALAIETQYF

clone_size: many
j_call: TRBJ1-2
v_call: TRBV5-1
d_call: -
cdr3_aa: CASSLWGGSNYGYTF

clone_size: many
j_call: TRBJ2-2
v_call: TRBV7-6
d_call: -
cdr3_aa: CASSFTGDTGELFF

clone_size: few
j_call: TRBJ2-6
v_call: TRBV5-4
d_call: -
cdr3_aa: CASSPTPHSGANVLTF

clone_size: -
j_call: TRBJ1-2
v_call: TRBV5-1
d_call: -
cdr3_aa: CASSFSVGSGYTF

clone_size: -
j_call: TRBJ1-6
v_call: TRBV29-1
d_call: TRBD1
cdr3_aa: CSGARDSNSPLHF